This entry is about one T cell receptor (beta chain). Its antigen is still unknown. Produced via immunoSEQ multiplex PCR; TCRdb's table is partial and in-frame only. The sample holds almost 50,000 clones, 75% to 90% seen once. These data come from a study of OX40 agonist ivuxolimab in advanced cancers. The CDR3 has 16 amino acids. Germline loops: CDR1 KGHSH, CDR2 LQKENI. Deletions cut 4 bases from V and 6 bases from J, with 21 bases between. Study observations and caveats: Low normalized T-cell clonal expansion was additionally recorded for some nonresponders.

This specimen was CD4+ or CD8+ T cells sorted from blood, taken in a trial of the OX40 agonist ivuxolimab. The rearrangement links TRBV18 to TRBJ1-1, with no clear D. This TCR was sampled from an adult with an advanced solid tumor such as melanoma, head and neck, liver or kidney cancer. The CDR3 spells CASSQSAGRERAEAFF. DNA of the CDR3: TGTGCCAGCTCACAGAGTGCAGGACGTGAGAGGGCTGAAGCTTTCTTT.